Sequencing of this TCR beta chain was carried out in a study of CD8+ T cells in alopecia areata. Germline CDR1 reads SGDLS; CDR2 reads YYNGEE. CDR3 length: 14 residues. Trimming stripped 4 bases from V and 7 bases from J, with 17 bases between. Concerning this clone: Its antigen is not identified.

Broader study findings: There were also resident alphabeta T cells of normal skin sequenced in scalp samples.

Following RNA extraction, reverse transcription yielded cDNA that acted as the sequencing template. Profiling relied on immunoSEQ multiplex PCR, and the TCRdb table lists in-frame clones only, not all of them. Among some 4,000 clones listed, 60% to 75% were seen once. Sample: skin. This receptor was obtained from a human donor in good health. This chain joins TRBV9 and TRBJ2-5; no reliable D call. CDR3 in amino acids: CASSPVAPAGTQYF. The CDR3 DNA is TGTGCCAGCAGCCCCGTCGCTCCGGCAGGGACCCAGTACTTC.